This T cell receptor (beta chain) derives from a study of metastatic and nonmetastatic thyroid tumors. Study context: For malignant and benign thyroid patients, tumor or nodule tissue and blood were the sources whose repertoires were compared. Study-wide results and caveats: Malignant thyroid tumors reportedly exceeded benign nodules significantly in TCR beta diversity, with the difference appearing in blood and tumor.

Germline loops: CDR1 SGHDT, CDR2 YYEEEE. The CDR3 is made up of 14 amino acids. Trimming removed 4 bases from V and 6 bases from J; junction bases left unmatched: 6. TCRdb recomputed clones from the PCR reads via MiXCR. The table shows about 93,000 clones, with roughly an eighth occurring only once. Thyroid surgery had not been preceded by any treatment in any patient. Ten or more counts support this clone. As yet, its antigen is unknown. The chain joins TRBV5-6 to TRBJ1-2, with 10 bases matching TRBD1. The sequencing input was blood. This receptor was taken from a female donor with papillary thyroid cancer or a benign thyroid nodule (not recorded which). Some clones in this sample may be carry-over from other donors' samples. The CDR3 sequence: CASSRGDRGHGYTF. The CDR3 DNA sequence: TGTGCCAGCAGCCGGGGGGACAGGGGTCATGGCTACACCTTC. Drawing the rest from reference TRBV5-6 and TRBJ1-2, the complete variable domain is DAGVTQSPTHLIKTRGQQVTLRCSPKSGHDTVSWYQQALGQGPQFIFQYYEEEERQRGNFPDRFSGHQFPNYSSELNVNALLLGDSALYLCASSRGDRGHGYTFGSGTRLTVV.